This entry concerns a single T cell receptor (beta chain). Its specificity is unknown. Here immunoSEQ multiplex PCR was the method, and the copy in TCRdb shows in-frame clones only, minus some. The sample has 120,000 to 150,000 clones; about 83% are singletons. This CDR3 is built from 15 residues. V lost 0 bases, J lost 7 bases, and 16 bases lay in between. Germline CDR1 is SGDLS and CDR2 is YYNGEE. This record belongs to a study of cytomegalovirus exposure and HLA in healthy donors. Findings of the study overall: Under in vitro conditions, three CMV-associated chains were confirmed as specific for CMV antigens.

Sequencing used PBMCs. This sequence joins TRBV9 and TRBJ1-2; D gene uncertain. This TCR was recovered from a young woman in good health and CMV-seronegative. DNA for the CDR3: TGTGCCAGCAGCGTAGGACCGCACCCCGGAGGTGGCTACACCTTC. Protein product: CASSVGPHPGGGYTF.